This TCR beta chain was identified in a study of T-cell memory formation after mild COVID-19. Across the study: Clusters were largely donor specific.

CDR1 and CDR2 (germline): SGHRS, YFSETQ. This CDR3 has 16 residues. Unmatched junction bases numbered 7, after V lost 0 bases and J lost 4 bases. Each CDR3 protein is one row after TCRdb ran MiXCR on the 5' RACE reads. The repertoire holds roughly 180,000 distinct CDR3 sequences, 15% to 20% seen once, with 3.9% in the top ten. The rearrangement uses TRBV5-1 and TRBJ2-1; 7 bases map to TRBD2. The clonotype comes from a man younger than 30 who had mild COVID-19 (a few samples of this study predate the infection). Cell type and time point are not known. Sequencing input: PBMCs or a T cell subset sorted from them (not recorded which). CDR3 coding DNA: TGCGCCAGCAGCTTGGCTGCGCGGGGGTCGTACAATGAGCAGTTCTTC. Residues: CASSLAARGSYNEQFF.